This T cell receptor beta chain derives from a study of control samples from healthy donors and cancer patients. The method was immunoSEQ multiplex PCR; TCRdb's version includes in-frame clones alone and lacks a portion of them. The table has about 150,000 clones, more than 85% seen once; the top ten hold about 5.8%. V shed 5 bases, J shed 1 base, and the junction held 4 bases outside the gene matches. This CDR3 region has 15 residues. The germline gives CDR1 LNHDA, CDR2 SQIVND (reference sequence). V and J are TRBV19 and TRBJ2-7; 11 nucleotides line up with TRBD1. The sequenced sample consisted of blood. The clonotype originates from a man younger than 30 in good health. The CDR3 DNA reads TGTGCCAGTAGTCGTGGACAGGGGGCTTCCTACGAGCAGTACTTC. Protein sequence: CASSRGQGASYEQYF.